The 12 T cell receptor beta chains given below trace back to one sample, sequenced in a study of blood T cell repertoires in COVID-19. The table came from immunoSEQ multiplex PCR; TCRdb's copy has only in-frame clones and leaves some out. The data show about 250,000 clones, with 75% to 90% seen just once and 0.9% to 1% held by the top ten. Source material: peripheral blood. These TCRs come from a woman aged 40 to 50 who had recovered from COVID-19.

The V call is TRBV6-2 or TRBV6-3, the J call TRBJ2-1, with D possibly TRBD2 on 6 matching bases. The CDR3 extends over 16 amino acids. V was trimmed by 6 bases and J by 9 bases, leaving 24 bases between them. Germline V gene data show CDR1 as MNHEY and CDR2 as SVGEGT. The CDR3 region has the DNA TGTGCCAGCAGCCCCGCCGGGCTAGCGTTCCGCGCTGAGCAGTTCTTC. This translates into CASSPAGLAFRAEQFF.

The V call is TRBV5-1, the J call TRBJ2-1, with 12 positions matching TRBD2. Losses at the gene ends were 2 bases for V and 8 bases for J; bases not matched to a gene: 5. The V gene's germline CDR1 is SGHRS and CDR2 YFSETQ. The CDR3 consists of 15 residues. In DNA form, the CDR3 reads TGCGCCAGCAGCTTCCTAGCGGGAGGGAGGGATGAGCAGTTCTTC. It translates to CASSFLAGGRDEQFF. The variable domain in full, completed from reference TRBV5-1 and TRBJ2-1, reads KAGVTQTPRYLIKTRGQQVTLSCSPISGHRSVSWYQQTPGQGLQFLFEYFSETQRNKGNFPGRFSGRQFSNSRSEMNVSTLELGDSALYLCASSFLAGGRDEQFFGPGTRLTVL.

The chain carries TRBV3-1 (or the pseudogene TRBV3-2) and TRBJ2-7; 7 bases match TRBD2. This CDR3 is built from 12 residues. V shed 4 bases, J shed 7 bases, and the junction held 4 bases outside the gene matches. Germline values: CDR1 LGHDT, CDR2 YNNKEL (reference sequence). The CDR3 nucleotides read TGTGCCAGCAGCCTCAGGGAGGGAGAGCAGTACTTC. Amino acid sequence: CASSLREGEQYF.

The chain combines TRBV19 with TRBJ2-3, with a weak D call TRBD2 (5 bases). Trimming removed 8 bases at V and 6 bases at J, with 12 bases between. CDR1 LNHDA and CDR2 SQIVND come from the germline V gene (reference sequence). The CDR3 loop spans 12 amino acids. CDR3: CASGAGLDTQYF. The DNA for the CDR3 is TGTGCCAGTGGTGCGGGTTTGGATACGCAGTATTTT.

The chain recombines TRBV3-1 (or the pseudogene TRBV3-2) with TRBJ1-3; possible D gene TRBD1, 5 bases. CDR3 length equals 15 residues. V shed 4 bases and J shed 2 bases, with 12 bases lying between them. Germline assignment: CDR1 LGHDT and CDR2 YNNKEL (reference sequence). In nucleotides, the CDR3 is TGTGCCAGCAGCCCGTCTATGACAGCTGGAAACACCATATATTTT. Translation gives CASSPSMTAGNTIYF.

The chain joins TRBV21-1 to TRBJ2-7; the table's TRBD1 call for D was not verified on the DNA. TRBV21-1 is a listed pseudogene. The CDR3 sequence is 15 residues long. This chain's CDR3 is CASSKIGQDAYEQYF. The CDR3 coding sequence is TGTGCCAGCAGCAAAATCGGACAGGACGCCTACGAGCAGTACTTC.

The gene calls are TRBV9 and TRBJ1-2, with unresolved D. Germline V gene sequence: CDR1 SGDLS, CDR2 YYNGEE. Trimming removed 3 bases from V and 7 bases from J, with 16 bases in between. This CDR3 contains 14 residues. CDR3 bases: TGTGCCAGCAGCGGGCCGGGATTCACGGGTGGCTACACCTTC. It encodes CASSGPGFTGGYTF.

The chain combines TRBV7-3 with TRBJ2-1; 10 bases match TRBD1. With V trimmed by 4 bases and J by 5 bases, 2 bases remained unmatched. The germline V gene has CDR1 SGHTA and CDR2 FQGTGA. The CDR3 has 14 amino acids. CDR3 DNA: TGTGCCAGCAGCTCGGACAGGGGGAACAATGAGCAGTTCTTC. Its protein is CASSSDRGNNEQFF.

The genes are TRBV19 and TRBJ2-3; 9 nucleotides align to TRBD2. The trim removed 8 bases at V and 4 bases at J, leaving 7 bases unmatched. Per germline, CDR1 LNHDA and CDR2 SQIVND (reference sequence). The CDR3 has 14 residues. The CDR3 protein is CASATGTSSDTQYF. Here the CDR3 DNA reads TGTGCCAGTGCCACCGGGACTAGCTCAGATACGCAGTATTTT.

This clone was seen more than once but under ten times. The sample carries other DNA sequences with the same CDR3. The chain links TRBV9 to TRBJ1-6, with D unresolved. Trimming stripped 0 bases from V and 4 bases from J, with 5 bases between. The CDR3 covers 14 residues. Germline V gene data show CDR1 as SGDLS and CDR2 as YYNGEE. The CDR3: CASSVDGYNSPLHF. The CDR3, as DNA: TGTGCCAGCAGCGTAGACGGTTATAATTCACCCCTCCACTTT.

The V call is TRBV5-1, the J call TRBJ2-7; 9 nucleotides line up with TRBD1. J was trimmed by 5 bases and V by 4 bases; bases with no gene match: 10. The CDR3 extends over 15 amino acids. Germline-derived CDR1 and CDR2 are SGHRS and YFSETQ. CDR3 coding DNA: TGCGCCAGCAGCACCCCCGGGACAGGGTACGACGAGCAGTACTTC. Amino acids: CASSTPGTGYDEQYF.

The rearrangement joins TRBV19 to TRBJ1-5; D ambiguous. CDR3 length: 12 residues. The germline V gene has CDR1 LNHDA and CDR2 SQIVND (reference sequence). V lost 10 bases, J lost 5 bases, and 12 bases lay in between. DNA of the CDR3: TGTGCCACCGCGGGGAACCATCAGCCCCAGCATTTT. Protein sequence: CATAGNHQPQHF. The complete variable domain, with remaining parts taken from reference TRBV19 and TRBJ1-5, reads DGGITQSPKYLFRKEGQNVTLSCEQNLNHDAMYWYRQDPGQGLRLIYYSQIVNDFQKGDIAEGYSVSREKKESFPLTVTSAQKNPTAFYLCATAGNHQPQHFGDGTRLSIL.